Listed below are T cell receptor beta chains from one sample, sequenced in a study of post-analysis software for immune sequencing data. TCRdb redid the calling of the PCR reads with MiXCR, one entry per CDR3 protein. Of 700,000 to 900,000 distinct CDR3 sequences listed, under 60% are singletons. Sequencing used blood. The receptors originated from a girl under 18 with multiple sclerosis. CDR3s include the opening cysteine and the closing phenylalanine or tryptophan. A D gene is named only where the DNA matches it firmly. Rows may omit the clone size; those that give it use once, few, many or a size class.

d_call: .
j_call: TRBJ1-2
v_call: TRBV10-3
clone_size: few
cdr3_nt: TGTGCCATCAGTGAGCCTCAGGGTACTAACTATGGCTACACCTTC
cdr3_aa: CAISEPQGTNYGYTF

d_call: TRBD2
j_call: TRBJ2-3
v_call: TRBV20-1
clone_size: .
cdr3_nt: TGCAGTGCTAGAGATTTCGCGGGAGGAACAGATACGCAGTATTTT
cdr3_aa: CSARDFAGGTDTQYF

d_call: .
j_call: TRBJ1-4
v_call: TRBV7-7
clone_size: .
cdr3_nt: TGTGCTAGCAGCCTGGGACCCGAAGAAAAACTGTTTTTT
cdr3_aa: CASSLGPEEKLFF

d_call: .
j_call: TRBJ2-1
v_call: TRBV29-1
clone_size: .
cdr3_nt: TGCAGCGTTCACCACAATGAGCAGTTCTTC
cdr3_aa: CSVHHNEQFF

d_call: TRBD2
j_call: TRBJ2-1
v_call: TRBV29-1
clone_size: .
cdr3_nt: TGCAGCACCCAGGGACTAGCGGGAGCCAATGAGCAGTTCTTC
cdr3_aa: CSTQGLAGANEQFF

d_call: .
j_call: TRBJ2-7
v_call: TRBV13
clone_size: once
cdr3_nt: TGTGCCAGCAGCTTAGCACGGCGGACCTACGAGCAGTACTTC
cdr3_aa: CASSLARRTYEQYF

d_call: .
j_call: TRBJ2-1
v_call: TRBV7-8
clone_size: few
cdr3_nt: TGTGCCAGCAGCTCCGAGGGAAGCTCCTACAATGAGCAGTTCTTC
cdr3_aa: CASSSEGSSYNEQFF

d_call: TRBD1
j_call: TRBJ2-4
v_call: TRBV5-1
clone_size: .
cdr3_nt: TGCGCCAGCAGCTTGCCTGCTACGGGACAGGGGGCTCTTGAGCAGTACTTC
cdr3_aa: CASSLPATGQGALEQYF

d_call: .
j_call: TRBJ2-7
v_call: TRBV6-1
clone_size: .
cdr3_nt: TGTGCCAGCAGTGAGGCCCCCGGGACACACTACGAGCAGTACTTC
cdr3_aa: CASSEAPGTHYEQYF

d_call: .
j_call: TRBJ2-7
v_call: TRBV29-1
clone_size: .
cdr3_nt: TGCAGCGCGATGACCACCAGATCCTACGAGCAGTACTTC
cdr3_aa: CSAMTTRSYEQYF

d_call: TRBD2
j_call: TRBJ2-1
v_call: TRBV20-1
clone_size: .
cdr3_nt: TGCAGTGCTAGAGATTTTCGGGCTAGCGGGAGTCCCACCTACAATGAGCAGTTCTTC
cdr3_aa: CSARDFRASGSPTYNEQFF

d_call: .
j_call: TRBJ2-7
v_call: TRBV12-3/TRBV12-4
clone_size: .
cdr3_nt: TGTGCCACCCAGGACTCCCCCAGCTCCTACGAGCAGTACTTC
cdr3_aa: CATQDSPSSYEQYF

d_call: .
j_call: TRBJ2-1
v_call: TRBV24-1
clone_size: few
cdr3_nt: TGTGCCACCAGATCCGGGACAACCTCCTACAATGAGCAGTTCTTC
cdr3_aa: CATRSGTTSYNEQFF

d_call: TRBD1
j_call: TRBJ2-7
v_call: TRBV27
clone_size: few
cdr3_nt: TGTGCCAGCGGGGCAGGGGGCGCGTACGAGCAGTACTTC
cdr3_aa: CASGAGGAYEQYF

d_call: .
j_call: TRBJ2-1
v_call: TRBV6-1
clone_size: few
cdr3_nt: TGTGCCAGCAGTGAAGCGCTCGGAGGGAATGAGCAGTTCTTC
cdr3_aa: CASSEALGGNEQFF

d_call: TRBD2
j_call: TRBJ2-4
v_call: TRBV6-5
clone_size: few
cdr3_nt: TGTGCCAGCAGACAAAACAAAGCGGGGTACATTCAGTACTTC
cdr3_aa: CASRQNKAGYIQYF

d_call: .
j_call: TRBJ2-3
v_call: TRBV29-1
clone_size: .
cdr3_nt: TGCAGCGCCGGCAGCCGGTCTCCAAATACGCAGTATTTT
cdr3_aa: CSAGSRSPNTQYF

d_call: .
j_call: TRBJ2-5
v_call: TRBV12-3/TRBV12-4
clone_size: .
cdr3_nt: TGTGCCAGTGCATTCGGGGACGCGGAGACCCAGTACTTC
cdr3_aa: CASAFGDAETQYF

d_call: .
j_call: TRBJ1-4
v_call: TRBV15
clone_size: .
cdr3_nt: TGTGCCACCAGCCCTCGGACTTCCGCGGGTGAAAAACTGTTTTTT
cdr3_aa: CATSPRTSAGEKLFF

d_call: .
j_call: TRBJ2-1
v_call: TRBV6-4
clone_size: .
cdr3_nt: TGTGCCAGCAGTGACTCGGTGGGGAATGAGCAGTTCTTC
cdr3_aa: CASSDSVGNEQFF

d_call: TRBD2
j_call: TRBJ2-3
v_call: TRBV5-1
clone_size: .
cdr3_nt: TGCGCCAGCAATGGAGCGGGAGCGTCAGATACGCAGTATTTT
cdr3_aa: CASNGAGASDTQYF

d_call: TRBD1
j_call: TRBJ2-5
v_call: TRBV29-1
clone_size: .
cdr3_nt: TGCAGCGTTGCGGGACAGGGTGGGCAGTACTTC
cdr3_aa: CSVAGQGGQYF

d_call: .
j_call: TRBJ2-3
v_call: TRBV3-1
clone_size: .
cdr3_nt: TGTGCCAGCAGCCAAGATTCCACGCAGGGTACAGATACGCAGTATTTT
cdr3_aa: CASSQDSTQGTDTQYF

d_call: TRBD1
j_call: TRBJ2-6
v_call: TRBV7-9
clone_size: .
cdr3_nt: TGTGCCAGCAGCGCGAGGGGACGGGACAGGGTAGCCGGGGCCAACGTCCTGACTTTC
cdr3_aa: CASSARGRDRVAGANVLTF

d_call: .
j_call: TRBJ2-1
v_call: TRBV27
clone_size: .
cdr3_nt: TGTGCCAGCAGTTTATCGATTAGGGTGACCTACAATGAGCAGTTCTTC
cdr3_aa: CASSLSIRVTYNEQFF

d_call: .
j_call: TRBJ1-6
v_call: TRBV3-1
clone_size: few
cdr3_nt: TGTGCCAGCAGCCAGTTAAGGAGCTCCTATAATTCACCCCTCCACTTT
cdr3_aa: CASSQLRSSYNSPLHF

d_call: .
j_call: TRBJ2-1
v_call: TRBV12-3/TRBV12-4
clone_size: .
cdr3_nt: TGTGCCAGTACTGTCGGTGGTGGAGATCATGAGCAGTTCTTC
cdr3_aa: CASTVGGGDHEQFF

d_call: .
j_call: TRBJ1-2
v_call: TRBV20-1
clone_size: .
cdr3_nt: TGCAGTGCTGGATCGGACGGCGAGCGATATGGCTACACCTTC
cdr3_aa: CSAGSDGERYGYTF

d_call: .
j_call: TRBJ2-1
v_call: TRBV19
clone_size: .
cdr3_nt: TGTGCCAGTAGTATTACCGGATCCTACAATGAGCAGTTCTTC
cdr3_aa: CASSITGSYNEQFF

d_call: .
j_call: TRBJ2-3
v_call: TRBV12-3/TRBV12-4
clone_size: once
cdr3_nt: TGTGCCAGCAGTTTAAGACGAGCGGAACTCACAGATACGCAGTATTTT
cdr3_aa: CASSLRRAELTDTQYF

d_call: .
j_call: TRBJ2-1
v_call: TRBV29-1
clone_size: .
cdr3_nt: TGCAGCGCCTTGCAGGGTAGGGTGGACGGTGAGCAGTTCTTC
cdr3_aa: CSALQGRVDGEQFF

d_call: .
j_call: TRBJ2-1
v_call: TRBV4-1
clone_size: .
cdr3_nt: TGCGCCAGCAGCCAAGATGTTGAGCAGTTCTTC
cdr3_aa: CASSQDVEQFF

d_call: TRBD1
j_call: TRBJ2-1
v_call: TRBV3-1
clone_size: .
cdr3_nt: TGTGCCAGCAGCCAAGATTCGAGGGGGCCCCTTGCGGATGAGCAGTTCTTC
cdr3_aa: CASSQDSRGPLADEQFF

d_call: .
j_call: TRBJ2-3
v_call: TRBV29-1
clone_size: .
cdr3_nt: TGCAGCGTTGCCGCCGCTAGGGTAACTAGCACAGATACGCAGTATTTT
cdr3_aa: CSVAAARVTSTDTQYF

d_call: .
j_call: TRBJ2-3
v_call: TRBV15
clone_size: few
cdr3_nt: TGTGCCGCCAGCAGAGATCGGTGGGGGACGCAGTATTTT
cdr3_aa: CAASRDRWGTQYF

d_call: .
j_call: TRBJ2-7
v_call: TRBV20-1
clone_size: few
cdr3_nt: TGCAGTGCTCTATTAGCGGAAAGCTCCTACGAGCAGTACTTC
cdr3_aa: CSALLAESSYEQYF

d_call: .
j_call: TRBJ1-1
v_call: TRBV5-1
clone_size: .
cdr3_nt: TGCGCCAGCAGCCTGTCCTCTCTTGAGGGACCGTCGAACACTGAAGCTTTCTTT
cdr3_aa: CASSLSSLEGPSNTEAFF

d_call: .
j_call: TRBJ1-4
v_call: TRBV7-6
clone_size: .
cdr3_nt: TGTGCCAGCAGCTTAAGAGGGAGGACTAATGAAAAACTGTTTTTT
cdr3_aa: CASSLRGRTNEKLFF

d_call: .
j_call: TRBJ1-5
v_call: TRBV20-1
clone_size: .
cdr3_nt: TGCAGTGCCCGGGCCTCCGGGGGGCAGCCCCAGCATTTT
cdr3_aa: CSARASGGQPQHF

d_call: .
j_call: TRBJ1-5
v_call: TRBV24-1
clone_size: .
cdr3_nt: TGTGCCACCAGTCAGGGTAAGAGCAATCAGCCCCAGCATTTT
cdr3_aa: CATSQGKSNQPQHF

d_call: TRBD2
j_call: TRBJ2-3
v_call: TRBV14
clone_size: .
cdr3_nt: TGTGCCAGCAGCCAACTGGCGGGAGGTCATCGCGATACGCAGTATTTT
cdr3_aa: CASSQLAGGHRDTQYF

d_call: TRBD1
j_call: TRBJ2-7
v_call: TRBV5-1
clone_size: .
cdr3_nt: TGCGCCAGCAGCATGCAGGGGACAGGGGGTTATGACGAGCAGTACTTC
cdr3_aa: CASSMQGTGGYDEQYF

d_call: TRBD2
j_call: TRBJ2-5
v_call: TRBV29-1
clone_size: .
cdr3_nt: TGCAGCGTCGGCTGGGTAGCGGGAGGCGAGACCCAGTACTTC
cdr3_aa: CSVGWVAGGETQYF

d_call: TRBD1
j_call: TRBJ1-2
v_call: TRBV27
clone_size: .
cdr3_nt: TGTGCCAGCAGTACCCGACAGGGGACCTATGGCTACACCTTC
cdr3_aa: CASSTRQGTYGYTF